This is a list of T cell receptor beta chains from one sample in a study of human T cells and chemical hapten exposure. TCRdb ran MiXCR on the RACE reads and lists one entry per CDR3 protein. The sample carries under 200,000 distinct CDR3 sequences, about 30% recorded once. This specimen was whole blood, taken in connection with sensitization to the hapten diphenylcyclopropenone (DPC). The receptors originated from a woman aged 18-35 years with alopecia areata. Some clones in this sample may be carry-over from other donors' samples. Each CDR3 is given with its conserved first and last residue. The order of the fields is V gene, CDR3 length, clone size, D gene, J gene, CDR3 DNA, CDR3 protein. The D gene is left open where the match is weak. Clone sizes are given selectively: once, few, many, or a class where the clone is expanded.

v_gene: TRBV9; len: 15; abundance: few; d_gene: .; j_gene: TRBJ1-1; CDR3nt: TGTGCCAGCAGCGTAGATTTGTCTAGGAACACTGAAGCTTTCTTT; CDR3aa: CASSVDLSRNTEAFF
v_gene: TRBV29-1; len: 13; abundance: few; d_gene: TRBD1; j_gene: TRBJ2-7; CDR3nt: TGCAGCGTCAACCGGGACAGGGTGTACGAGCAGTACTTC; CDR3aa: CSVNRDRVYEQYF
v_gene: TRBV4-3; len: 14; abundance: few; d_gene: TRBD2; j_gene: TRBJ2-5; CDR3nt: TGCGCCAGCAGCCTTGGACTAGCGGCAGAGACCCAGTACTTC; CDR3aa: CASSLGLAAETQYF
v_gene: TRBV4-1; len: 16; abundance: .; d_gene: .; j_gene: TRBJ1-4; CDR3nt: TGCGCCAGCAGCCAACTGATACGGGACCGGCATGAAAAACTGTTTTTT; CDR3aa: CASSQLIRDRHEKLFF
v_gene: TRBV12-3/TRBV12-4; len: 14; abundance: many; d_gene: TRBD2; j_gene: TRBJ2-1; CDR3nt: TGTGCCAGCACGGGAGGGCCGGATTTTGGTGAGCAGTTCTTC; CDR3aa: CASTGGPDFGEQFF
v_gene: TRBV29-1; len: 13; abundance: few; d_gene: .; j_gene: TRBJ1-6; CDR3nt: TGCAGCGTTGCATTGGACTTTAATTCACCCCTCCACTTT; CDR3aa: CSVALDFNSPLHF
v_gene: TRBV20-1; len: 16; abundance: few; d_gene: .; j_gene: TRBJ1-6; CDR3nt: TGCAGTGCCCGGGAGCGGTTAAGCTCCTATAATTCACCCCTCCACTTT; CDR3aa: CSARERLSSYNSPLHF
v_gene: TRBV29-1; len: 14; abundance: .; d_gene: .; j_gene: TRBJ2-1; CDR3nt: TGCAGCGTTCGCCGGCCGGACTCCTACAATGAGCAGTTCTTC; CDR3aa: CSVRRPDSYNEQFF
v_gene: TRBV21-1; len: 15; abundance: .; d_gene: .; j_gene: TRBJ1-5; CDR3nt: TGTGCCAGCAGCTCCCGGGACAGACGCAATCAGCCCCAGCATTTT; CDR3aa: CASSSRDRRNQPQHF
v_gene: TRBV4-1; len: 15; abundance: few; d_gene: .; j_gene: TRBJ1-6; CDR3nt: TGCGCCAGCAGCCTAAGTCCTGGTTCGTGGTCACCCCTCCACTTT; CDR3aa: CASSLSPGSWSPLHF
v_gene: TRBV28; len: 12; abundance: .; d_gene: .; j_gene: TRBJ2-7; CDR3nt: TGTGCCAGCAGTACGTGGGCTTACGAGCAGTACTTC; CDR3aa: CASSTWAYEQYF
v_gene: TRBV15; len: 12; abundance: .; d_gene: .; j_gene: TRBJ2-5; CDR3nt: TGTGCCACCAGCAGAGCGCAAGAGACCCAGTACTTC; CDR3aa: CATSRAQETQYF
v_gene: TRBV3-2; len: 18; abundance: few; d_gene: .; j_gene: TRBJ2-3; CDR3nt: TGTGCCAGCAGCCACCAAATTACAGGGACTAGCGGCAATGATACGCAGTATTTT; CDR3aa: CASSHQITGTSGNDTQYF
v_gene: TRBV19; len: 16; abundance: .; d_gene: TRBD1; j_gene: TRBJ2-3; CDR3nt: TGTGCCAGTAGTATGGGACAGGGGACTCTCACAGATACGCAGTATTTT; CDR3aa: CASSMGQGTLTDTQYF
v_gene: TRBV6-5; len: 15; abundance: .; d_gene: TRBD1; j_gene: TRBJ1-2; CDR3nt: TGTGCCAGCAGTCAAGGACAGGGGGGTAACTATGGCTACACCTTC; CDR3aa: CASSQGQGGNYGYTF
v_gene: TRBV4-1; len: 15; abundance: .; d_gene: .; j_gene: TRBJ2-7; CDR3nt: TGCGCCAGCAGCCAAGAGGTCGGATCGGGGTACGAGCAGTACTTC; CDR3aa: CASSQEVGSGYEQYF
v_gene: TRBV20-1; len: 14; abundance: .; d_gene: TRBD2; j_gene: TRBJ2-7; CDR3nt: TGCAGTGCTAGACTCGCGGGAGACCCCCACGAGCAGTACTTC; CDR3aa: CSARLAGDPHEQYF
v_gene: TRBV1; len: 19; abundance: .; d_gene: .; j_gene: TRBJ2-7; CDR3nt: TGCACCAGCAGCCAAGATCTAGCCCGTTTGGATCAGAGTTACTACGAGCAGTACTTC; CDR3aa: CTSSQDLARLDQSYYEQYF
v_gene: TRBV11-2; len: 16; abundance: many; d_gene: .; j_gene: TRBJ2-2; CDR3nt: TGTGCCAGCAGCTTATTGAGGGAGTCTATCACCGGGGAGCTGTTTTTT; CDR3aa: CASSLLRESITGELFF
v_gene: TRBV7-9; len: 11; abundance: .; d_gene: .; j_gene: TRBJ1-2; CDR3nt: TGTGCCAGCAGCTTCGTCGAAGGCTACACCTTC; CDR3aa: CASSFVEGYTF
v_gene: TRBV3-1; len: 12; abundance: .; d_gene: .; j_gene: TRBJ2-4; CDR3nt: TGTGCCAGCAGCCAACCCTCCGGACTCCAGTACTTC; CDR3aa: CASSQPSGLQYF
v_gene: TRBV20-1; len: 11; abundance: .; d_gene: .; j_gene: TRBJ1-1; CDR3nt: TGCAGTGCTAGAGAACAGGCTGAAGCTTTCTTT; CDR3aa: CSAREQAEAFF